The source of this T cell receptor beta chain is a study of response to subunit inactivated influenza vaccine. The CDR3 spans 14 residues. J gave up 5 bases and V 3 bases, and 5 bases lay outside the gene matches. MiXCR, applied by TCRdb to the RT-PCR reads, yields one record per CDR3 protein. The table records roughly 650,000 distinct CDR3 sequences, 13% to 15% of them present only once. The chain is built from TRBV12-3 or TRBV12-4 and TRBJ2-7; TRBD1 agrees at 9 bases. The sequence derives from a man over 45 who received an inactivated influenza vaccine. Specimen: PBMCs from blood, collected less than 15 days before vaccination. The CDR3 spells CASSFNDRGDEQYF. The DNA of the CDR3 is TGTGCCAGCAGTTTCAATGACAGGGGGGACGAGCAGTACTTC.